Following are 23 T cell receptor beta chains from one sample sequenced in a study of T-cell reconstitution after alpha-beta-depleted transplantation in children. The library targeted TCRbeta and was prepared with unique molecular identifiers. TCRdb re-derived calls from the PCR reads in MiXCR, one entry per CDR3 protein. Of over 200,000 distinct CDR3 sequences detected, roughly 8.1% appear once; the ten largest clones hold under 40%. Sample: PBMCs, mostly from graft donor cells, taken 360 days after TCRalphabeta/CD19-depleted stem cell transplant. The receptors come from a male patient aged 2-10 years who had a stem cell transplant for acute myeloid leukemia, so the T cells may come from the graft donor.

J is TRBJ2-4 and V is TRBV4-2; 11 bases align to TRBD1. Germline values: CDR1 LGHNA, CDR2 YNFKEQ. Losses at the gene ends were 3 bases for V and 7 bases for J; bases not matched to a gene: 2. CDR3 length equals 14 residues. The CDR3 nucleotides are TGTGCCAGCAGCCACCGGGACAGGGGGAACATTCAGTACTTC. It specifies CASSHRDRGNIQYF.

This clonotype was counted at least ten times. The rearrangement uses TRBV29-1 and TRBJ1-4; D call uncertain. Per germline, CDR1 SQVTM and CDR2 ANQGSEA. CDR3 length: 12 residues. V dropped 0 bases and J dropped 8 bases, with 7 bases sitting between them. CDR3 region: CSVEDGTEKLFF. The CDR3 DNA sequence: TGCAGCGTTGAAGATGGCACCGAAAAACTGTTTTTT.

This clonotype was counted at least ten times. This rearrangement joins TRBV5-1 to TRBJ2-2; no definite D call. The CDR3 length is 13 residues. Germline-derived CDR1 and CDR2 are SGHRS and YFSETQ. Trimming took off 0 bases at V and 6 bases at J, with 6 bases between the two ends. CDR3 sequence reads: CASSLAMAGELFF. CDR3 DNA: TGCGCCAGCAGCTTGGCCATGGCCGGGGAGCTGTTTTTT.

The V call is TRBV7-9, the J call TRBJ2-7; D tentatively reads TRBD1 or TRBD2 (7 bases each). Trimming stripped 5 bases from V and 5 bases from J, with 16 bases between. The CDR3 sequence is 14 residues long. CDR1 and CDR2 from the germline V gene are SEHNR and FQNEAQ (reference sequence). CDR3 amino acids: CASSPYPGGDEQYF. The CDR3, as DNA: TGTGCCAGCAGCCCTTACCCAGGGGGGGACGAGCAGTACTTC.

There are a few counts of this clonotype. This sequence joins TRBV12-3 or TRBV12-4 and TRBJ1-2; D is ambiguous. CDR3 length equals 13 residues. Between the trimmed V and J ends, which lost 2 bases and 7 bases, there was a span of 11 bases. The CDR3 here is CASSLSGRSGYTF. The CDR3 DNA follows: TGTGCCAGCAGTTTATCGGGGAGAAGTGGCTACACCTTC.

This clonotype has at least ten counts. The genes are TRBV12-3 or TRBV12-4 and TRBJ2-1; 7 nucleotides line up with TRBD2. The length of the CDR3 is 14 residues. J lost 6 bases, V lost 8 bases, and 10 bases had no gene match. The CDR3 spells CASVFGEGSNEQFF. CDR3 sequence (DNA): TGTGCCAGCGTGTTCGGGGAGGGCAGCAATGAGCAGTTCTTC.

The genes are TRBV18 and TRBJ2-3, with TRBD2 identical over 7 bases. In germline, CDR1 is KGHSH, CDR2 LQKENI. The CDR3 totals 14 residues. J was trimmed by 4 bases and V by 1 base; bases with no gene match: 2. The CDR3 DNA follows: TGTGCCAGCTCACCACGAGCGGGATCAGATACGCAGTATTTT. Encoded protein: CASSPRAGSDTQYF.

Ten or more counts support this clonotype. The chain uses TRBV5-1 and TRBJ2-1; TRBD1 agrees at 7 bases. There are 17 residues in the CDR3. Germline CDR1 and CDR2: SGHRS and YFSETQ. The V and J ends lost 2 bases and 0 bases, in that order; junction bases with no gene match: 8. The CDR3 is CASSLRQGSPSYNEQFF. The CDR3 DNA follows: TGCGCCAGCAGCTTAAGACAGGGATCCCCCTCCTACAATGAGCAGTTCTTC.

V gene TRBV15 combines with J gene TRBJ2-5; D possibly corresponds to TRBD2 (6 bases). The CDR3 loop spans 14 amino acids. Looked up from germline, CDR1 is LNHNV and CDR2 is YYDKDF (reference sequence). Trimming removed 1 base from V and 4 bases from J, with 10 bases in between. CDR3 region: CATSRVGGLETQYF. For the CDR3, the DNA is TGTGCCACCAGCAGAGTGGGGGGATTAGAGACCCAGTACTTC.

This clonotype was recorded a few times. V and J are TRBV18 and TRBJ2-7; no clear D gene. The CDR3 length is 12 residues. V was clipped by 4 bases and J by 7 bases, with 11 bases between them. Germline CDR1 reads KGHSH; CDR2 reads LQKENI. The CDR3 loop reads CASSRYLGEQYV. The CDR3 coding sequence is TGTGCCAGCTCACGCTACCTCGGGGAGCAGTACGTC.

There are many counts of this clonotype. CDR3 in amino acids: CASSLMTGAALAGGNEQFF. CDR3 nucleotide sequence: TGTGCCAGCAGCTTAATGACAGGGGCAGCACTAGCGGGTGGTAATGAGCAGTTCTTC. The V call is TRBV7-3, the J call TRBJ2-1; tentative D call: TRBD2 (9 bases). Germline assignment: CDR1 SGHTA and CDR2 FQGTGA. This CDR3 spans 19 amino acids. V was cut by 1 base and J by 7 bases, with 26 bases left in between. The whole variable domain, filled in from reference TRBV7-3 and TRBJ2-1, reads GAGVSQTPSNKVTEKGKYVELRCDPISGHTALYWYRQSLGQGPEFLIYFQGTGAADDSGLPNDRFFAVRPEGSVSTLKIQRTERGDSAVYLCASSLMTGAALAGGNEQFFGPGTRLTVL.

This clonotype has at least ten counts. The gene calls are TRBV12-3 or TRBV12-4 and TRBJ2-3, with TRBD2 matching over 7 bases. The J segment lost 8 bases and the V segment lost 4 bases, leaving 9 bases of the junction unmatched. CDR3 length equals 14 residues. For the CDR3, the DNA is TGTGCCAGCAGTTCTCTAGCGGTACGGGGTACGCAGTATTTT. Amino acid sequence: CASSSLAVRGTQYF.

This clonotype was seen only a few times. V is TRBV5-1 and J is TRBJ2-2; perhaps TRBD2 as D (6 bases). Trimming pared 5 bases from V and 6 bases from J, leaving 23 bases between. The CDR3 totals 17 residues. Looked up from germline, CDR1 is SGHRS and CDR2 is YFSETQ. CDR3 protein: CASSPSTGGAQPGELFF. The CDR3 DNA sequence: TGCGCCAGCAGTCCGAGCACGGGCGGGGCCCAACCCGGGGAGCTGTTTTTT.

This clonotype was counted many times. V and J are TRBV27 and TRBJ2-5; the D gene could be TRBD1 or TRBD2 (5 bases each). Germline CDR1 is MNHEY and CDR2 is SMNVEV (reference sequence). This CDR3 spans 16 amino acids. V was shortened by 2 bases and J by 1 base, with 14 bases between the two germline ends. The CDR3 DNA follows: TGTGCCAGCAGTTTAGTTGGGGGTTTGGGCCAAGAGACCCAGTACTTC. Encoded protein: CASSLVGGLGQETQYF.

This clonotype was observed a few times. This chain connects TRBV29-1 to TRBJ1-2; possibly TRBD1 for D (5 bases). V lost 6 bases, J lost 5 bases, and 13 bases lay in between. Germline CDR1 SQVTM, CDR2 ANQGSEA. This CDR3 is built from 12 residues. In nucleotides, the CDR3 is TGCAGCGTGGGACCCACGCAGTATGGCTACACCTTC. This sequence encodes CSVGPTQYGYTF.

This clonotype turned up a few times. The V gene is TRBV29-1, the J gene TRBJ2-5; D call uncertain. Between the trimmed V and J ends, which lost 7 bases and 1 base, there was a span of 19 bases. This CDR3 region has 15 residues. The germline V gene has CDR1 SQVTM and CDR2 ANQGSEA. The CDR3 here is CSALAARRIQETQYF. DNA for the CDR3: TGCAGCGCCTTAGCAGCCCGCAGAATCCAAGAGACCCAGTACTTC.

This clonotype was seen repeatedly, ten times or more. The genes are TRBV10-3 and TRBJ1-6, with D unresolved. V gave up 7 bases and J gave up 11 bases, with 15 bases separating them. Per germline, CDR1 ENHRY and CDR2 SYGVKD. CDR3 length equals 13 residues. CDR3 sequence (DNA): TGTGCCATCAAGGAACAGACCTATACACCCCTCCACTTT. Translated, it gives CAIKEQTYTPLHF.

This clonotype has a handful of counts. The chain employs TRBV3-1 and TRBJ2-1; TRBD2 agrees at 16 bases. Germline-derived CDR1 and CDR2 are LGHDT and YNNKEL (reference sequence). V was clipped by 4 bases and J by 4 bases; unmatched bases: 4. This CDR3 is 17 amino acids long. In nucleotides, the CDR3 is TGTGCCAGCAGCCTCGGGACTAGCGGGGGGGGATACAATGAGCAGTTCTTC. It codes for CASSLGTSGGGYNEQFF.

This clonotype was detected ten times or more. J is TRBJ2-1 and V is TRBV11-2; D possibly matches TRBD1 or TRBD2 (6 bases each). Trimming pared 5 bases from V and 2 bases from J, leaving 16 bases between. Germline assignment: CDR1 SGHAT and CDR2 FQNNGV. The CDR3 totals 16 residues. The chain's CDR3 is CASSGFKGEAYNEQFF. CDR3 nucleotide sequence: TGTGCCAGCAGCGGTTTTAAGGGGGAGGCCTACAATGAGCAGTTCTTC.

In its sample, this clonotype was seen many times. The chain is built from TRBV29-1 and TRBJ2-1; 7 bases match TRBD1. CDR1 and CDR2 from the germline V gene are SQVTM and ANQGSEA. The length of the CDR3 is 15 residues. V trimming: 4 bases; J trimming: 4 bases; junction bases outside the gene matches: 10. CDR3 loop: CSVGPGTENYNEQFF. In DNA form, the CDR3 reads TGCAGCGTTGGCCCCGGGACAGAGAATTACAATGAGCAGTTCTTC.

About this clonotype itself: A junction end diverges from the germline sequence, so it may reflect a read error. Here the CDR3 reads CASSRQRGKMFF. The DNA for the CDR3 is TGTGCCAGCTCACGCCAACGGGGAAAAATGTTTTTT. The J gene is TRBJ1-4, the V gene TRBV18; no firm D call. Looked up from germline, CDR1 is KGHSH and CDR2 is LQKENI. The CDR3 is made up of 12 amino acids.

This clonotype was observed at least ten times. This chain connects TRBV6-5 to TRBJ1-1, with TRBD1 as a possible D gene (5 bases). Germline CDR1 is MNHEY and CDR2 is SVGAGI. This CDR3 spans 13 amino acids. Trimming left V 2 bases short and J 11 bases short, with 15 bases between. The CDR3 DNA reads as TGTGCCAGCAGTTACGTTGCGAGGGGAGCGGCTTTCTTT. This translates into CASSYVARGAAFF.

The sample holds a few counts of this clonotype. The rearrangement uses TRBV9 and TRBJ2-1, with D perhaps TRBD1 or TRBD2 (5 bases each). The V end was cut by 2 bases, the J end by 4 bases, with 22 bases between. The CDR3 has 18 amino acids. The germline gives CDR1 SGDLS, CDR2 YYNGEE. In DNA form, the CDR3 reads TGTGCCAGCAGCGTTGAATTAGGGGACCACTTTTTATACAATGAGCAGTTCTTC. It specifies CASSVELGDHFLYNEQFF.